Listed below are T cell receptor beta chains from one sample, sequenced in a study of blood T cell repertoires in COVID-19. TCRdb's copy holds only in-frame clones and misses some; the assay was immunoSEQ multiplex PCR. The data show approximately 140,000 clones, more than 80% seen once. Material for sequencing was peripheral blood. These TCRs come from a human donor with acute or convalescent COVID-19. The donor label of this sample is uncertain. Both conserved end residues are part of each CDR3. The D gene is left open where the match is weak. The size of a clone is reported for some rows only, either as once, few or many, or as a class for expanded clones.

j_call v_call clone_size d_call cdr3_nt cdr3_aa
TRBJ1-1 TRBV11-3 . . TGTGCCAGCAGCTGGGGGGGGAACACTGAAGCTTTCTTT CASSWGGNTEAFF
TRBJ1-5 TRBV6-5 . . TGTGCCAGCAAAAGTCGGGAGGATCAGCCCCAGCATTTT CASKSREDQPQHF
TRBJ2-7 TRBV5-6 many . TGTGCCAGCAGCCCCCAGGGGGGAGACTCCTACGAGCAGTACTTC CASSPQGGDSYEQYF
TRBJ1-5 TRBV18 . . TGTGCCAGCTCCCGTAGGGGGGAGGGGCAGCCCCAGCATTTT CASSRRGEGQPQHF
TRBJ1-6 TRBV3-1/TRBV3-2 . . TGTGCCAGCAGCCAAGTCGGTCACAGCCACTATAATTCACCCCTCCACTTT CASSQVGHSHYNSPLHF
TRBJ1-2 TRBV11-2 few . TGTGCCAGCAGCTTAGAAAGCGGTGTGGGAGGCTACACCTTC CASSLESGVGGYTF
TRBJ2-2 TRBV7-9 . . TGTGCCAGCAGCTTAGCACGGGCAGGGGCAACCGGGGAGCTGTTTTTT CASSLARAGATGELFF
TRBJ1-2 TRBV12-3/TRBV12-4 . . TGTGCCAGCAGTTTGGGCCGCTACTATGGCTACACCTTC CASSLGRYYGYTF
TRBJ2-7 TRBV11-3 . TRBD1 TGTGCCAGCAGCATCGGGACAGTAGACGAGCAGTACTTC CASSIGTVDEQYF
TRBJ2-1 TRBV5-1 . . TGCGCCAGCAGCTTGGAGGGAGCCCCCGGTGAGCAGTTCTTC CASSLEGAPGEQFF
TRBJ1-2 TRBV5-4 . . TGTGCCAGCAGCTTTCCGGGGACATCGCCCGACTACACCTTC CASSFPGTSPDYTF
TRBJ2-3 TRBV5-1 . . TGCGCCAGCCGCTACTTAGGGGTCTCCTCCTCAGATACGCAGTATTTT CASRYLGVSSSDTQYF
TRBJ1-2 TRBV7-9 . . TGTGCCAGCAGCGCCTTAGGGGTTAACTATGGCTACACCTTC CASSALGVNYGYTF
TRBJ1-3 TRBV2 . . TGTGCCAGCAGGTTCAACTCTGGAAACACCATATATTTT CASRFNSGNTIYF
TRBJ2-2 TRBV7-9 . . TGTGCCAGCAGCTCTCGAGACACCGGGGAGCTGTTTTTT CASSSRDTGELFF
TRBJ2-2 TRBV6-5 . TRBD1 TGTGCCAGCAGTTACGCCGGGACAGGGAACACCGGGGAGCTGTTTTTT CASSYAGTGNTGELFF
TRBJ1-2 TRBV10-3 . . TGTGCCATCAGTGAGTCCGGATCTGCGGGAAACTATGGCTACACCTTC CAISESGSAGNYGYTF
TRBJ2-2 TRBV5-1 . . TGCGCCAGCAGCTTGGTGGCCCCTCCCGCCGGGGAGCTGTTTTTT CASSLVAPPAGELFF
TRBJ1-2 TRBV5-8 . . TGTGCCAGCAGCTTGAACGGGGAGGGCTATGGCTACACCTTC CASSLNGEGYGYTF
TRBJ2-7 TRBV29-1 few . TGCAGCGTTGTAGGCAGGGGTAGGGACGAGCAGTACTTC CSVVGRGRDEQYF